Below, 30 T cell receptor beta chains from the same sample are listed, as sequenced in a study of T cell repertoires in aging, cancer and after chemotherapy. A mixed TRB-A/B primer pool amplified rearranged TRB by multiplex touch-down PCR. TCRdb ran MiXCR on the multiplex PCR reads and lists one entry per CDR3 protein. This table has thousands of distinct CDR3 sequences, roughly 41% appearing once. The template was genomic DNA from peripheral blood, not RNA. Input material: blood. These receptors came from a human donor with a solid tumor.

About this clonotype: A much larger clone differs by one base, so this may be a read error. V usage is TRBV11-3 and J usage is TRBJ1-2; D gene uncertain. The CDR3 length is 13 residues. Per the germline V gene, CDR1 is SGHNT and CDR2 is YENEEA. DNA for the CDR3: TGTGCCAGCAGCTTCGGTTCGGCGGTTGGCCACACCTTC. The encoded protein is CASSFGSAVGHTF.

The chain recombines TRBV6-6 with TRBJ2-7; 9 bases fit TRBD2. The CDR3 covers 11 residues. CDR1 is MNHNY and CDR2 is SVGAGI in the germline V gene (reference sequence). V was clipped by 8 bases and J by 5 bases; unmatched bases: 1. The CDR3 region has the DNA TGTGCCAGCGGACTAGCGAACGAGCAGTACTTC. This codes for CASGLANEQYF.

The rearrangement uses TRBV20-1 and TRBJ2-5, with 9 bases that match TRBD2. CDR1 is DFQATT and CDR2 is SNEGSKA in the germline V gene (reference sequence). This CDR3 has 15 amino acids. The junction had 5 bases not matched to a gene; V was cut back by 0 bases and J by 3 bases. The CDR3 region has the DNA TGCAGTGCTAGAGATCTGAGACTAGCGGAAGAGACCCAGTACTTC. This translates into CSARDLRLAEETQYF.

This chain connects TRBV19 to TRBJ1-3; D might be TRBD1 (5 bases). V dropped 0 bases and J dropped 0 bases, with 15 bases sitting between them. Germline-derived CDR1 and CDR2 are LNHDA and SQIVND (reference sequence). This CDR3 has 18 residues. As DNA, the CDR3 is TGTGCCAGTAGTATAGAAAGAGATTGGGGGATCTCTGGAAACACCATATATTTT. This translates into CASSIERDWGISGNTIYF.

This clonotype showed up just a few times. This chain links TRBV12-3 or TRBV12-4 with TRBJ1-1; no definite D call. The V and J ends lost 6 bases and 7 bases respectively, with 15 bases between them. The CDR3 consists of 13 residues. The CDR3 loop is CASSPPGRSEAFF. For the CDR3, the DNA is TGTGCCAGCAGCCCCCCTGGACGGAGTGAAGCTTTCTTT.

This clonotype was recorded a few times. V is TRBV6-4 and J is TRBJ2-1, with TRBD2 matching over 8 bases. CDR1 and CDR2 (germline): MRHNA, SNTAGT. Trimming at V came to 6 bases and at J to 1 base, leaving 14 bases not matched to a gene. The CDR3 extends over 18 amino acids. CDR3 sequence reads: CASSSPPGGVTSYNEQFF. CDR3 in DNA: TGTGCCAGCAGCTCACCCCCCGGGGGGGTAACGTCCTACAATGAGCAGTTCTTC.

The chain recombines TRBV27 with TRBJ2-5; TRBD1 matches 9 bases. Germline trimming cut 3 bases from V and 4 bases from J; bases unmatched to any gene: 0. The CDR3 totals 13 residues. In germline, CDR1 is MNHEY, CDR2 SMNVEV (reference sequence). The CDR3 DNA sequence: TGTGCCAGCAGTTTGACAGGGGGAGAGACCCAGTACTTC. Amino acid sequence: CASSLTGGETQYF.

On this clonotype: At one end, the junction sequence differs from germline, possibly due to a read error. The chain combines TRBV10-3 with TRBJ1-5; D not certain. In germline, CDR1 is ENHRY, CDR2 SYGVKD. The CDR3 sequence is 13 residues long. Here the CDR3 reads CAIGETKPQPQHF. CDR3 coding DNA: TGTGCCATCGGTGAGACTAAGCCTCAGCCCCAGCATTTT.

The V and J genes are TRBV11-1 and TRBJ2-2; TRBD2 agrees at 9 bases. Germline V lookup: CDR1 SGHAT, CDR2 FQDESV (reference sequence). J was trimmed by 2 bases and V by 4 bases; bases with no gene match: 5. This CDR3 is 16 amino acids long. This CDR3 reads CASSSEAGGNTGELFF. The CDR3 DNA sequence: TGTGCCAGCAGCTCCGAAGCGGGAGGAAACACCGGGGAGCTGTTTTTT.

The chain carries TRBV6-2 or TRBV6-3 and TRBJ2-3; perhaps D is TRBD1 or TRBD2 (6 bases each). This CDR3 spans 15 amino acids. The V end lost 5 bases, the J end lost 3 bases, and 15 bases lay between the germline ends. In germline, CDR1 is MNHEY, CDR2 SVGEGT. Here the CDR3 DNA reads TGTGCCAGCAGTGAAGGGGGGCATAAGACAGATACGCAGTATTTT. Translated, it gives CASSEGGHKTDTQYF.

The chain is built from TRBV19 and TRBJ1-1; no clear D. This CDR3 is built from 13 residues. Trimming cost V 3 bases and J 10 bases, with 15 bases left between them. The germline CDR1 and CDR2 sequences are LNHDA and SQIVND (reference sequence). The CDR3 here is CASSITAFVGAFF. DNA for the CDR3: TGTGCCAGTAGTATCACGGCCTTCGTGGGAGCTTTCTTT.

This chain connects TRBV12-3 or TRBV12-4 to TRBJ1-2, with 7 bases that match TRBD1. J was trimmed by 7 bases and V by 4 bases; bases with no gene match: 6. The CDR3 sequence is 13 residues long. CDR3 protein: CASSSTGNAGYTF. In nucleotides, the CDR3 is TGTGCCAGCAGTTCGACAGGGAACGCTGGCTACACCTTC.

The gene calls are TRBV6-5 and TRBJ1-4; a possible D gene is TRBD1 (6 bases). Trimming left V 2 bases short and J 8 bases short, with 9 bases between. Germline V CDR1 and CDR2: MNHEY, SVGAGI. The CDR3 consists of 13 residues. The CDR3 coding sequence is TGTGCCAGCAGTTACCTGACAGGAGAAAAACTGTTTTTT. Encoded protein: CASSYLTGEKLFF.

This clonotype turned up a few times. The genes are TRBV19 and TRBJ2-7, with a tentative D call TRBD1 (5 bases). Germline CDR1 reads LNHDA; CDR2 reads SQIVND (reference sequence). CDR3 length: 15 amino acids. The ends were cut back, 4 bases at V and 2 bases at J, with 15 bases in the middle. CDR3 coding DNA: TGTGCCAGTAGTACTGACAGAGCCTTAACCTACGAGCAGTACTTC. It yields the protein CASSTDRALTYEQYF.

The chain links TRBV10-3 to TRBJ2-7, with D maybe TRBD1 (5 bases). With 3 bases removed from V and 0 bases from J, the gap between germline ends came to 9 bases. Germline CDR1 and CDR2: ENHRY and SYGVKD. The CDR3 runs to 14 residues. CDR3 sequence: CAISDRDSSYEQYF. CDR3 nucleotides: TGTGCCATCAGTGACAGGGATAGCTCCTACGAGCAGTACTTC.

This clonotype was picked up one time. Here the CDR3 DNA reads TGTGCCAGCTCACCTAGTGGGGATACGCAGTATTTT. Its translation is CASSPSGDTQYF. This chain uses TRBV18 with TRBJ2-3, with unresolved D. Trimming removed 3 bases at V and 6 bases at J, with 7 bases between. The germline gives CDR1 KGHSH, CDR2 LQKENI. The CDR3 consists of 12 residues.

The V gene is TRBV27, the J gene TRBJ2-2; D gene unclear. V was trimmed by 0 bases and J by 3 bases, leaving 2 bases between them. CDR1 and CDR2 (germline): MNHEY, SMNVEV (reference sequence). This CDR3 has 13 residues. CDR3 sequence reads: CASSLSYTGELFF. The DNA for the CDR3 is TGTGCCAGCAGTTTATCGTACACCGGGGAGCTGTTTTTT.

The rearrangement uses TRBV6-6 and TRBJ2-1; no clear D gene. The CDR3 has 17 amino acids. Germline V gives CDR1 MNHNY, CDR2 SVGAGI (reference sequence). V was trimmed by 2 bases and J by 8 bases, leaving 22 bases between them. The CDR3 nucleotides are TGTGCCAGCAGTTACCGCCGAGGACCCCTTCCTGACCATGAGCAGTTCTTC. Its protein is CASSYRRGPLPDHEQFF.

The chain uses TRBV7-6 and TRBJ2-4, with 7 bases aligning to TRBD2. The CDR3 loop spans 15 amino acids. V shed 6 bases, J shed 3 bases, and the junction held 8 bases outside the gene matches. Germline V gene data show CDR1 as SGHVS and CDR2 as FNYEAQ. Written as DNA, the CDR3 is TGTGCCAGCAGTGGAGGCGGGGGATACAAAAACATTCAGTACTTC. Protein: CASSGGGGYKNIQYF. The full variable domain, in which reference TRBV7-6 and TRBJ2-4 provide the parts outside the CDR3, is GAGVSQSPRYKVTKRGQDVALRCDPISGHVSLYWYRQALGQGPEFLTYFNYEAQQDKSGLPNDRFSAERPEGSISTLTIQRTEQRDSAMYRCASSGGGGYKNIQYFGAGTRLSVL.

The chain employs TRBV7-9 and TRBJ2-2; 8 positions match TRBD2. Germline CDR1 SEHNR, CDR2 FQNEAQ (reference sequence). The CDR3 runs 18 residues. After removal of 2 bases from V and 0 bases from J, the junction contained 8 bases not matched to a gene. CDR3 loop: CASSLRASGFTNTGELFF. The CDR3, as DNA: TGTGCCAGCAGCTTACGCGCTAGCGGGTTCACGAACACCGGGGAGCTGTTTTTT.

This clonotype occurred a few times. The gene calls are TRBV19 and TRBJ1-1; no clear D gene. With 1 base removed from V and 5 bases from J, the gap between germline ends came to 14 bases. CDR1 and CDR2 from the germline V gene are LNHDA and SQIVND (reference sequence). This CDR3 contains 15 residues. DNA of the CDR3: TGTGCCAGTAGTATAGGGGCGGGATTTCGGACTGAAGCTTTCTTT. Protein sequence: CASSIGAGFRTEAFF.

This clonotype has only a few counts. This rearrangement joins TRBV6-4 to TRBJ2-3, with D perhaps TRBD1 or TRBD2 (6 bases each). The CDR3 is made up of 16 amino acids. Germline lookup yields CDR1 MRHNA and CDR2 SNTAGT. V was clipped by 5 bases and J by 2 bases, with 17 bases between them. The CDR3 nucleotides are TGTGCCAGCAGTTTCTCTAGCGAGGGGGACACAGATACGCAGTATTTT. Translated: CASSFSSEGDTDTQYF.

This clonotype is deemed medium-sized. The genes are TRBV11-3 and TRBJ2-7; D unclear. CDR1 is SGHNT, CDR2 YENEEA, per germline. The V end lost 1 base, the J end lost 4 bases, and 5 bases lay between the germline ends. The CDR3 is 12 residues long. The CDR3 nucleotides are TGTGCCAGCAGCTTAGGCAATTACGAGCAGTACTTC. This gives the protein CASSLGNYEQYF.

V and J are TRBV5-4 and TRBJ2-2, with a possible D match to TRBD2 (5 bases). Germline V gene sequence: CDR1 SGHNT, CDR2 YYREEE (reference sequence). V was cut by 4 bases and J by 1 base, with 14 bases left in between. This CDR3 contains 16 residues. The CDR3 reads CASSGAGLVNTGELFF. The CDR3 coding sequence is TGTGCCAGCAGCGGAGCAGGACTGGTGAACACCGGGGAGCTGTTTTTT.

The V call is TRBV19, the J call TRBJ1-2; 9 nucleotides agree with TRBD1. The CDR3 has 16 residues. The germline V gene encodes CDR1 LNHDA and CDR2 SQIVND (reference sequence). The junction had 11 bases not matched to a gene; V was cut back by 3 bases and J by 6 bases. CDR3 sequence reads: CASSIWGDREGNGYTF. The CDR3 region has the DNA TGTGCCAGTAGTATTTGGGGGGACAGGGAGGGGAATGGCTACACCTTC. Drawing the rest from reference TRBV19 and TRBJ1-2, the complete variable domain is DGGITQSPKYLFRKEGQNVTLSCEQNLNHDAMYWYRQDPGQGLRLIYYSQIVNDFQKGDIAEGYSVSREKKESFPLTVTSAQKNPTAFYLCASSIWGDREGNGYTFGSGTRLTVV.

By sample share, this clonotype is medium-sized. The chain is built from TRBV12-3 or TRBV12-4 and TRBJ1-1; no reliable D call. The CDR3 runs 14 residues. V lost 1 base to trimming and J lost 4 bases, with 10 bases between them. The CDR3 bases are TGTGCCAGCAGTTTAGGGGTCAAGAGCACTGAAGCTTTCTTT. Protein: CASSLGVKSTEAFF.

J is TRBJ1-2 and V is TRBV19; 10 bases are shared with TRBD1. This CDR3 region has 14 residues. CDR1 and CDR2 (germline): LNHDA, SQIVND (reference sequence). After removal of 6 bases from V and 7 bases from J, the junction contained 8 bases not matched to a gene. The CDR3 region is CASRLGQGEVGYTF. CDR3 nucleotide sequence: TGTGCCAGTAGGCTCGGACAGGGGGAGGTTGGCTACACCTTC.

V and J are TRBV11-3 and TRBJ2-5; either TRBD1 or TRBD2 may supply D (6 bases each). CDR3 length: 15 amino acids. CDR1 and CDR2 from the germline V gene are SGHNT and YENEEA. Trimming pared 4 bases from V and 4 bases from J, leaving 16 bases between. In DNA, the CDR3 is TGTGCCAGCAGCTCAGGTTTCGGGGGCATAGAGACCCAGTACTTC. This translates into CASSSGFGGIETQYF.

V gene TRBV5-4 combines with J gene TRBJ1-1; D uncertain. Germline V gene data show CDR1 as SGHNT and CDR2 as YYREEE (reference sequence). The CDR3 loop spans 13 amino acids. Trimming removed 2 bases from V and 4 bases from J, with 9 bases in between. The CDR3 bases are TGTGCCAGCAGCTTAATGTCTGCCACTGAAGCTTTCTTT. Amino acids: CASSLMSATEAFF.

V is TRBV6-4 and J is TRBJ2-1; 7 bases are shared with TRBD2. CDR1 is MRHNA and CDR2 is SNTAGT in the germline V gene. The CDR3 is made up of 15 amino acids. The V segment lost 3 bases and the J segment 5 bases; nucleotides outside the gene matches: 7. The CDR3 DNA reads TGTGCCAGCAGTGAAGGAGAAGCGGGAAACAATGAGCAGTTCTTC. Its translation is CASSEGEAGNNEQFF.